This T cell receptor (beta chain) was recovered during a study of PD-L1 blockade in urothelial cancer. Study observations and caveats: Larger 3-week expansion of tumor-associated blood clones was seen in durable-benefit patients.

Spike-ins of synthetic TCR analog templates went into each PCR. Sequencing used immunoSEQ multiplex PCR; TCRdb keeps in-frame clones, though not all of them. Of roughly 100,000 clones in the sample, roughly nine tenths were seen once. Germline CDR1 reads MDHEN; CDR2 reads SYDVKM. The CDR3 length is 16 residues. The V gene end was trimmed by 8 bases and the J gene end by 3 bases; junction bases not matched to a gene: 8. Turning to this clone: As yet, its antigen is unknown.

Time point described: pretreatment peripheral blood. The starting material was PBMCs, obtained around atezolizumab (anti-PD-L1) treatment. The chain couples TRBV28 to TRBJ2-1, with 12 bases lining up with TRBD2. This receptor was obtained from a woman older than 75 with urothelial cancer. CDR3 in amino acids: CASGLAGGPGYNEQFF. Here the CDR3 DNA reads TGTGCCAGCGGGCTAGCGGGAGGGCCGGGCTACAATGAGCAGTTCTTC.